This T cell receptor (beta chain) was profiled in a study of OX40 agonist ivuxolimab in advanced cancers. The repertoire was sequenced with immunoSEQ multiplex PCR; TCRdb's copy has only in-frame clones and lacks some. The data contain 15,000 to 20,000 clones, approximately 80% of them singletons. The V end was cut by 0 bases, the J end by 9 bases, with 18 bases between. Germline loops: CDR1 MGHRA, CDR2 YSYEKL. CDR3 size: 15 residues. The sample was CD4+ or CD8+ T cells sorted from blood, taken in a trial of the OX40 agonist ivuxolimab. The source is an adult with an advanced solid tumor such as melanoma, head and neck, liver or kidney cancer. The chain uses TRBV4-1 and TRBJ2-7, with D hard to call. Written as DNA, the CDR3 is TGCGCCAGCAGCCAAGATCTCATGGAAGCGCTTGGGCAGTACTTC. Residues: CASSQDLMEALGQYF.